These T cell receptor beta chains were read from a single sample in a study of blood T cell dynamics during melanoma immunotherapy. Only in-frame clones appear in the TCRdb table, and some are missing; sequencing was by immunoSEQ multiplex PCR. The sample has several thousand clones; about 84% are singletons. The sample was blood, taken from a patient treated with checkpoint blockade. These receptors all stem from a human donor with melanoma. Each CDR3 is given with its conserved first and last residue. The order of the fields is J gene, D gene, V gene, clone size, CDR3 protein, CDR3 DNA. D genes are given only for firm matches. Clone size appears in some rows only: once, few, many, or a class for an expanded clone.

j_gene: TRBJ1-1; d_gene: NA; v_gene: TRBV27; abundance: NA; CDR3aa: CASSLIRTLNTEAFF; CDR3nt: TGTGCCAGCAGTTTAATACGGACGTTGAACACTGAAGCTTTCTTT
j_gene: TRBJ2-7; d_gene: TRBD2; v_gene: TRBV6-5; abundance: NA; CDR3aa: CASSRTSGGTYEQYF; CDR3nt: TGTGCCAGCAGTCGGACTAGCGGGGGGACCTACGAGCAGTACTTC
j_gene: TRBJ1-2; d_gene: NA; v_gene: TRBV18; abundance: NA; CDR3aa: CASSQQYPPGHYGYTF; CDR3nt: TGTGCCAGCTCACAGCAGTACCCGCCGGGTCACTATGGCTACACCTTC
j_gene: TRBJ1-1; d_gene: TRBD1; v_gene: TRBV5-6; abundance: NA; CDR3aa: CASSPTTGGNTEAFF; CDR3nt: TGTGCCAGCAGCCCTACGACAGGGGGCAACACTGAAGCTTTCTTT
j_gene: TRBJ1-1; d_gene: TRBD1; v_gene: TRBV5-1; abundance: NA; CDR3aa: CASSLAGTGTPGTEAFF; CDR3nt: TGCGCCAGCAGCTTGGCCGGGACAGGGACCCCAGGAACTGAAGCTTTCTTT
j_gene: TRBJ1-4; d_gene: NA; v_gene: TRBV7-2; abundance: NA; CDR3aa: CASSRNRAEKLFF; CDR3nt: TGTGCCAGCTCAAGAAACCGGGCGGAAAAACTGTTTTTT
j_gene: TRBJ1-2; d_gene: NA; v_gene: TRBV5-1; abundance: NA; CDR3aa: CASSLADGPYGYTF; CDR3nt: TGCGCCAGCAGCTTGGCCGACGGCCCCTATGGCTACACCTTC
j_gene: TRBJ1-3; d_gene: NA; v_gene: TRBV7-6; abundance: NA; CDR3aa: CASSPRGSGNTIYF; CDR3nt: TGTGCCAGCAGCCCGCGGGGCTCAGGAAACACCATATATTTT
j_gene: TRBJ1-1; d_gene: NA; v_gene: TRBV7-9; abundance: once; CDR3aa: CASSLNTNTEAFF; CDR3nt: TGTGCCAGCAGCTTGAATACGAACACTGAAGCTTTCTTT
j_gene: TRBJ2-1; d_gene: NA; v_gene: TRBV4-1; abundance: NA; CDR3aa: CASSQGLAGLNEQFF; CDR3nt: TGCGCCAGCAGCCAAGGGCTAGCTGGACTAAATGAGCAGTTCTTC
j_gene: TRBJ1-1; d_gene: TRBD1; v_gene: TRBV6-1; abundance: NA; CDR3aa: CASSPQGAITEAFF; CDR3nt: TGTGCCAGCAGCCCACAGGGGGCGATCACTGAAGCTTTCTTT
j_gene: TRBJ2-7; d_gene: NA; v_gene: TRBV11-2; abundance: once; CDR3aa: CASQGGGYEQYF; CDR3nt: TGTGCCAGCCAGGGTGGGGGCTACGAGCAGTACTTC